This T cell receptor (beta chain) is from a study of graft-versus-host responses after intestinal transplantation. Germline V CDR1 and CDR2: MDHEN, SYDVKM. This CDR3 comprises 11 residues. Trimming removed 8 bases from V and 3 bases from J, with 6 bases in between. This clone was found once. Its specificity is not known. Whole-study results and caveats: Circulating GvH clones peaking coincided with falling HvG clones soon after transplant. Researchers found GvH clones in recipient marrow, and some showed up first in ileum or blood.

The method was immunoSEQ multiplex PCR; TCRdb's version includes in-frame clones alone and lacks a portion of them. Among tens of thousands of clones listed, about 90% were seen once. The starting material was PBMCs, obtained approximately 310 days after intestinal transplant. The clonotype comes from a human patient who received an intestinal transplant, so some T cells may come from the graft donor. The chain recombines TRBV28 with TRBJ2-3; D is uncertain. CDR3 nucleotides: TGTGCCAGCCGGCGGACAGATACGCAGTATTTT. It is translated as CASRRTDTQYF.